A single sample is the source of the 12 T cell receptor beta chains below, sequenced in a study of T cells in women clearing cervical HPV infection. The method was immunoSEQ multiplex PCR; TCRdb's version includes in-frame clones alone and lacks a portion of them. The sample has 20,000 or so clones. Sequencing was done on a sample of blood buffy coat. These receptors all stem from a woman between 18 and 70 years old with a cervical HPV16 infection that either progressed to CIN3+ or cleared (not recorded which).

As regards this clone: Read data end 3 residues before the CDR3 end; the end is taken from the germline J gene. The chain is built from TRBV5-1 and TRBJ2-2, with 9 bases identical to TRBD1. V shed 3 bases, J shed 4 bases, and the junction held 10 bases outside the gene matches. CDR3 size: 17 residues. CDR1 and CDR2 from the germline V gene are SGHRS and YFSETQ. CDR3 protein: CASSSGTGYVSTGELFF. CDR3 DNA, as far as it was read: TGCGCCAGCAGCTCAGGGACAGGGTACGTGAGCACCGGGGAG.

Comment on this clone: Sequencing ends 3 residues short of the CDR3 end; the germline J gene provides the rest. The genes are TRBV20-1 and TRBJ1-5; 11 bases are shared with TRBD1. Germline values: CDR1 DFQATT, CDR2 SNEGSKA (reference sequence). There are 14 residues in the CDR3. The J segment lost 4 bases and the V segment lost 5 bases, leaving 4 bases of the junction unmatched. The CDR3 region is CSAWTGGTNQPQHF. The covered CDR3 bases are TGCAGTGCTTGGACAGGGGGCACTAATCAGCCC.

To note about this clone: The CDR3 goes on 3 residues after the read ends, and that part is filled in from the germline J gene. The genes are TRBV4-2 and TRBJ2-5, with 11 bases lining up with TRBD2. There are 17 residues in the CDR3. V trimming: 1 base; J trimming: 4 bases; junction bases outside the gene matches: 8. Germline values: CDR1 LGHNA, CDR2 YNFKEQ. CDR3: CASSQAVAGGSGETQYF. The part of the CDR3 DNA that was read is TGTGCCAGCAGCCAAGCCGTAGCGGGAGGGTCGGGAGAGACC.

The sequenced CDR3 bases are TGCAGCGTTTTGACGGACTTGAACTATGGC. This codes for CSVLTDLNYG. The complete CDR3 protein is CSVLTDLNYGYTF. This rearrangement joins TRBV29-1 to TRBJ1-2, with D uncertain. The CDR3 extends 3 residues past the end of the read, so its final part is completed from the germline J gene. Germline CDR1 is SQVTM and CDR2 is ANQGSEA. The CDR3 sequence is 13 residues long. V lost 5 bases and J 2 bases, leaving 12 bases between the germline ends.

Notes on this clone: The sequenced fragment ends 3 residues before the CDR3 boundary, so the rest is inferred from the germline J gene. The chain is built from TRBV20-1 and TRBJ1-2; TRBD1 matches at 9 bases. The length of the CDR3 is 16 residues. Trimming cost V 3 bases and J 7 bases; bases outside gene matches: 15. The V gene's germline CDR1 is DFQATT and CDR2 SNEGSKA (reference sequence). The DNA read from the CDR3 is TGCAGTGCTAGCCACGCCGGGACAGGGTCGGTTGGTGGC. It specifies CSASHAGTGSVGG. The complete CDR3 sequence is CSASHAGTGSVGGYTF.

The CDR3 spells CASSRNRANYGYTF. Partial CDR3 DNA: TGTGCCAGCAGCCGTAACAGGGCTAACTATGGC. V gene TRBV5-5 combines with J gene TRBJ1-2, with D tentatively TRBD1 (6 bases). The read stops 3 residues short of the end of the CDR3; the missing end is completed from the germline J gene. Germline V gene data show CDR1 as SGHKS and CDR2 as YYEKEE (reference sequence). Trimming pared 4 bases from V and 0 bases from J, leaving 10 bases between. CDR3 length equals 14 residues.

Regarding this clone: The read comes to an end 3 residues before the CDR3 does, leaving the germline J gene to fill in the end. V gene TRBV5-1 combines with J gene TRBJ2-3, with D perhaps matching TRBD1 (5 bases). This CDR3 has 15 residues. Per germline, CDR1 SGHRS and CDR2 YFSETQ. The CDR3: CASSLDGRAQETQYF. Partial CDR3 DNA: TGCGCCAGCAGCTTGGACGGCAGGGCCCAAGAGACG.

As to this clone: Coverage ceases 3 residues before the CDR3 finishes, and the germline J gene fills in the end. The chain joins TRBV7-3 to TRBJ1-1, with TRBD1 as a possible D gene (5 bases). Germline CDR1 SGHTA, CDR2 FQGTGA. Trimming cost V 3 bases and J 2 bases, with 13 bases left between them. This CDR3 has 15 residues. The CDR3 sequence: CASSLQGGENTEAFF. The CDR3 DNA, read in part, is TGTGCCAGCAGCTTGCAGGGAGGGGAAAACACTGAA.

Comment on this clone: One end of the junction fails to match germline, which may point to a read error. The sample carries other DNA sequences with the same CDR3. The part of the CDR3 DNA that was read is TGTGCCAGCAGCCCCGCGCGGGGGCGCAACACT. Protein: CASSPARGRNT. The whole CDR3 region reads CASSPARGRNTIYF. The chain employs TRBV5-4 and TRBJ1-3; tentative D call: TRBD1 (6 bases). The CDR3 goes on 3 residues after the read ends, and that part is filled in from the germline J gene. There are 14 residues in the CDR3. Germline V gene lookup returns CDR1 SGHNT and CDR2 YYREEE (reference sequence).

As for this clone: Read coverage stops 3 residues before the CDR3 terminus; the germline J gene supplies the remainder. The V call is TRBV7-3, the J call TRBJ1-2; the D is unclear. CDR1 is SGHTA and CDR2 is FQGTGA in the germline V gene. The length of the CDR3 is 15 residues. The sequenced part of the CDR3 DNA is TGTGCCAGCAGCCCCGGACTAGCGGGAGTCAATGAC. Encoded protein: CASSPGLAGVND. The full CDR3 is CASSPGLAGVNDYTF.

Notes on this clone: The read terminates 3 residues before the CDR3 end, so the remaining end is supplied by the germline J gene. The rearrangement uses TRBV7-2 and TRBJ1-2, with a possible D match to TRBD1 (5 bases). Looked up from germline, CDR1 is SGHTA and CDR2 is FQGNSA. This CDR3 spans 13 amino acids. The CDR3 bases that were read are TGTGCCAGCAGCTTGGGACTAACCTACGAC. Amino acids: CASSLGLTYD. The full CDR3 sequence reads CASSLGLTYDYTF.

A remark on this clone: At one of its ends the junction is not consistent with the germline gene, which may arise from a read error. The sequenced CDR3 bases are TGTGCCAGCAGCTTAGACACCCCTGAG. Its translation: CASSLDTPE. The entire CDR3 is CASSLDTPEAFF. The V and J genes are TRBV7-9 and TRBJ1-1; D gene uncertain. The CDR3 extends 3 residues past the end of the read, so its final part is completed from the germline J gene. Germline CDR1 reads SEHNR; CDR2 reads FQNEAQ (reference sequence). The CDR3 runs 12 residues.